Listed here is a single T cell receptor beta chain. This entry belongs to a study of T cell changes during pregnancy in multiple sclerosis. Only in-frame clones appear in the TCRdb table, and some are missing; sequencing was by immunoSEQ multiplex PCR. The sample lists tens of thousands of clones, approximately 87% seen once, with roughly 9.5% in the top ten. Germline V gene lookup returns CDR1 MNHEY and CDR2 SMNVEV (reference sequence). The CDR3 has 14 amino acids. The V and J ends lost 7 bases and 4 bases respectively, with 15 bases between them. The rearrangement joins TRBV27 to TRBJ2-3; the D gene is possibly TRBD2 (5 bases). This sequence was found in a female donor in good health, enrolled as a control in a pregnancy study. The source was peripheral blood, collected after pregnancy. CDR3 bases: TGTGCCAGCACGAGATCGGGAAATTCAGATACGCAGTATTTT. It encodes CASTRSGNSDTQYF.